The rows below give T cell receptor beta chains drawn from one sample of a study of blood T cell repertoires in COVID-19. The assay was immunoSEQ multiplex PCR, and TCRdb's table has in-frame clones only and misses some. The sample records roughly 100,000 clones, approximately 92% being singletons. The specimen was peripheral blood. Every receptor here comes from a woman aged 80 or over with acute or convalescent COVID-19. Each CDR3 is given with its conserved first and last residue. D genes are given only for firm matches. The size entry is marked missing in some rows and otherwise reads once, few, many or a size class.

DNA	CDR3	V	J	size	D
TGTGCCAGCAGCGTAGGGCCCCGACAGGGGGCCTTCTATGGCTACACCTTC	CASSVGPRQGAFYGYTF	TRBV9	TRBJ1-2	.	TRBD1
TGTGCCACCAGTTTGGGGCTTAACTATGGCTACACCTTC	CATSLGLNYGYTF	TRBV24-1	TRBJ1-2	.	.
TGTGCCAGCATTTTGCTAGCGGGGGGGCCTCGGACCGGGGAGCTGTTTTTT	CASILLAGGPRTGELFF	TRBV6-4	TRBJ2-2	.	TRBD2
TGTGCCAGCAAGAGGCTAGCGGGGGAGACTGGGCAGTTCTTC	CASKRLAGETGQFF	TRBV6-5	TRBJ2-1	.	TRBD2
TGTGCCAGTAGGGGGCAAGGGAACACTGAAGCTTTCTTT	CASRGQGNTEAFF	TRBV19	TRBJ1-1	once	.
TGTGCCAGCAACGGACTAGCGGGCGGAAATAACAATGAGCAGTTCTTC	CASNGLAGGNNNEQFF	TRBV7-9	TRBJ2-1	.	TRBD2
TGTGCCAGCAACGAACAGGGCGTTGTAGAACAGCCCCAGCATTTT	CASNEQGVVEQPQHF	TRBV21-1	TRBJ1-5	few	.
TGTGCCAGCAGCGCCCACAGGGGGACAGGAGAAAAACTGTTTTTT	CASSAHRGTGEKLFF	TRBV28	TRBJ1-4	.	TRBD1
TGTGCCAGCAGCTTGACCGGGACAGGGGCTAGCACAGATACGCAGTATTTT	CASSLTGTGASTDTQYF	TRBV7-2	TRBJ2-3	few	TRBD1
TGTGCCAGCAGCTCGTTCAAGTTAGCTGGAAACACCATATATTTT	CASSSFKLAGNTIYF	TRBV5-5	TRBJ1-3	.	.
TGTGCCTGGAGCCTACTCCGGGGAATCCAAGAGACCCAGTACTTC	CAWSLLRGIQETQYF	TRBV30	TRBJ2-5	.	.
TGTGCCAGCACCAAGGTTCCAGGGACTTTCTCCTACGAGCAGTACTTC	CASTKVPGTFSYEQYF	TRBV5-8	TRBJ2-7	.	.
TGCAGCGTAGAAGACAGGGGGCGCGTCACCGGGGAGCTGTTTTTT	CSVEDRGRVTGELFF	TRBV29-1	TRBJ2-2	.	TRBD1
TGTGCCAGCAGCTTAGGGACAGGCCCTCAAGAGACCCAGTACTTC	CASSLGTGPQETQYF	TRBV27	TRBJ2-5	.	TRBD1
TGTGCCAGTAGTATAACAGGAGAGAACACTGAAGCTTTCTTT	CASSITGENTEAFF	TRBV19	TRBJ1-1	.	.
TGCGCCAGCAGTTGGGAGGGTCCCTACGAGCAGTACTTC	CASSWEGPYEQYF	TRBV5-1	TRBJ2-7	.	TRBD2
TGTGCCAGCAGCCCCAGGGGGCTGTTCTACAATGAGCAGTTCTTC	CASSPRGLFYNEQFF	TRBV6-2/TRBV6-3	TRBJ2-1	.	TRBD1
TGTGCCAGCAGCCAAGGACAGGGACCGGGACTAGCGGGGTTGGGCTACGAGCAGTACTTC	CASSQGQGPGLAGLGYEQYF	TRBV3-1/TRBV3-2	TRBJ2-7	.	TRBD2
TGCGCCAGCGGGACTACCTCCTACGAGCAGTACTTC	CASGTTSYEQYF	TRBV10-1	TRBJ2-7	once	TRBD2
TGTGCCTCTCCAGGGGCCTCTGGAAACACCATATATTTT	CASPGASGNTIYF	TRBV30	TRBJ1-3	.	.
TGTGCCAGCAGCGGGGAGCAAGGCATGAACACTGAAGCTTTCTTT	CASSGEQGMNTEAFF	TRBV5-4	TRBJ1-1	few	.
TGTGCCAGCAGTTTATCAGGGACTAGAGATTACGAGCAGTACTTC	CASSLSGTRDYEQYF	TRBV27	TRBJ2-7	.	TRBD2
TGTGCCAGCAGTTTATGGACAGGGTACGAGCAGTACTTC	CASSLWTGYEQYF	TRBV27	TRBJ2-7	.	TRBD1
TGTGCCAGCAGCCAAGGAGCAGGGCTCTTTAGCACAGATACGCAGTATTTT	CASSQGAGLFSTDTQYF	TRBV14	TRBJ2-3	once	.
TGTGCCAGCAGTCCGGAGGACTCCTACGAGCAGTACTTC	CASSPEDSYEQYF	TRBV7-8	TRBJ2-7	once	.